The next 20 T cell receptor beta chains were all read from a single sample in a study of regulatory T cells in long-lasting Graves disease. Time point here: newly diagnosed GD, antithyroid drugs for less than 3 months. Following extraction of RNA from PBMCs, that RNA was used to make the TCR library. TCR beta libraries were built with iRepertoire HTBI primers and Arm-PCR of CDR3 regions. TCRdb used MiXCR to reprocess the multiplex PCR reads, holding one entry per CDR3 protein. In the table there are 550,000 or so distinct CDR3 sequences, about 11% of which are singletons. A further study also used this sample, focusing on T cells in Graves' hyperthyroidism and ophthalmopathy.

Sequencing was performed on peripheral blood mononuclear cells (PBMCs), taken at new diagnosis, from a patient treated with antithyroid drugs. The receptors were gathered from a woman aged 25 to 45 with Graves disease.

This clonotype was recorded many times. CDR3 loop: CASVTAPYGYTF. In DNA form, the CDR3 reads TGTGCCAGCGTCACAGCTCCGTATGGCTACACCTTC. V and J are TRBV28 and TRBJ1-2; unclear D gene. The ends were cut back, 8 bases at V and 5 bases at J, with 12 bases in the middle. The CDR3 has 12 amino acids. The germline gives CDR1 MDHEN, CDR2 SYDVKM.

This chain connects TRBV5-8 to TRBJ2-1, with D hard to call. Germline V gives CDR1 SGHTS, CDR2 YDEGEE. The CDR3 covers 17 residues. V lost 8 bases to trimming and J lost 0 bases, with 21 bases between them. CDR3 DNA: TGTGCCAGTAGTATAGGGCCTACGAGACGCTCCTACAATGAGCAGTTCTTC. Translating gives CASSIGPTRRSYNEQFF. Together with reference TRBV5-8 and TRBJ2-1, the CDR3 gives the full variable domain: EAGVTQSPTHLIKTRGQQATLRCSPISGHTSVYWYQQALGLGLQFLLWYDEGEERNRGNFPPRFSGRQFPNYSSELNVNALELEDSALYLCASSIGPTRRSYNEQFFGPGTRLTVL.

The chain has TRBV6-1 and TRBJ1-6; the D is unclear. Germline loops: CDR1 MNHNS, CDR2 SASEGT. V lost 6 bases and J 2 bases, leaving 8 bases between the germline ends. This CDR3 is 14 amino acids long. The CDR3 DNA reads TGTGCCAGCAGCTCCGGGGCCTATAATTCACCCCTCCACTTT. Residues: CASSSGAYNSPLHF.

DNA of the CDR3: TGTGCCAGCTGTGGGGTAAACACTGAAGCTTTCTTT. This gives the protein CASCGVNTEAFF. The J gene is TRBJ1-1, the V gene TRBV5-4; D gene uncertain. Looked up from germline, CDR1 is SGHNT and CDR2 is YYREEE (reference sequence). With 7 bases removed from V and 2 bases from J, the gap between germline ends came to 9 bases. The length of the CDR3 is 12 residues. Full variable domain (rest looked up from reference TRBV5-4 and TRBJ1-1): ETGVTQSPTHLIKTRGQQVTLRCSSQSGHNTVSWYQQALGQGPQFIFQYYREEENGRGNFPPRFSGLQFPNYSSELNVNALELDDSALYLCASCGVNTEAFFGQGTRLTVV.

This clonotype was observed many times. The rearrangement joins TRBV10-1 to TRBJ2-3, with D perhaps being TRBD1 or TRBD2 (6 bases each). CDR3 length equals 18 residues. Germline V lookup: CDR1 WNHNN, CDR2 SYGVQD (reference sequence). V dropped 3 bases and J dropped 1 base, with 20 bases sitting between them. The CDR3 spells CASSETARRGSGTDTQYF. The CDR3 DNA reads as TGCGCCAGCAGTGAAACCGCCAGGAGGGGGTCCGGCACAGATACGCAGTATTTT.

This clonotype showed up many times. The chain employs TRBV6-1 and TRBJ2-3; the D call may be TRBD1 or TRBD2 (6 bases each). With 2 bases removed from V and 6 bases from J, the gap between germline ends came to 18 bases. The CDR3 sequence is 16 residues long. Per germline, CDR1 MNHNS and CDR2 SASEGT. CDR3 nucleotides: TGTGCCAGCAGTGAACACGGGACACGCGGGACGGATACGCAGTATTTT. Amino acid sequence: CASSEHGTRGTDTQYF.

The gene calls are TRBV13 and TRBJ1-2, with D unclear. Trimming took off 3 bases at V and 5 bases at J, with 16 bases between the two ends. Germline V gene lookup returns CDR1 PRHDT and CDR2 FYEKMQ (reference sequence). The CDR3 covers 15 residues. The chain's CDR3 is CASSFSGIEHYGYTF. Written as DNA, the CDR3 is TGTGCCAGCAGCTTTTCGGGGATCGAGCATTATGGCTACACCTTC.

This clonotype came up many times. This rearrangement joins TRBV28 to TRBJ1-5; D is unclear. The V end was cut by 7 bases, the J end by 1 base, with 17 bases between. CDR1 is MDHEN and CDR2 is SYDVKM in the germline V gene. This CDR3 has 16 amino acids. Here the CDR3 reads CASIEMIGVSNQPQHF. CDR3 bases: TGTGCCAGCATCGAAATGATTGGGGTCAGCAATCAGCCCCAGCATTTT.

At least ten counts were recorded for this clonotype. The V call is TRBV3-1, the J call TRBJ1-2; no reliable D call. The V gene's germline CDR1 is LGHDT and CDR2 YNNKEL (reference sequence). The CDR3 consists of 14 residues. Trimming stripped 0 bases from V and 1 base from J, with 6 bases between. For the CDR3, the DNA is TGTGCCAGCAGCCAAGATACCCGTAACTATGGCTACACCTTC. It encodes CASSQDTRNYGYTF.

This clonotype has more than one count but fewer than ten. The chain links TRBV25-1 to TRBJ2-2, with D perhaps matching TRBD1 or TRBD2 (5 bases each). Trimming removed 2 bases from V and 5 bases from J, with 9 bases in between. The CDR3 sequence is 14 residues long. Germline V CDR1 and CDR2: MGHDK, SYGVNS. The CDR3 spells CASSELGETGELFF. CDR3 bases: TGTGCCAGCAGTGAACTGGGGGAAACCGGGGAGCTGTTTTTT.

In its sample, this clonotype was seen many times. The chain uses TRBV12-3 or TRBV12-4 and TRBJ1-5; 7 nucleotides line up with TRBD1. The length of the CDR3 is 12 residues. V gave up 2 bases and J gave up 15 bases; unmatched junction bases: 7. CDR3 sequence reads: CASSLSGQDGHF. Here the CDR3 DNA reads TGTGCCAGCAGTTTATCCGGACAGGATGGGCATTTT.

At least ten counts were recorded for this clonotype. The chain joins TRBV27 to TRBJ1-2, with a possible D match to TRBD1 (5 bases). Germline CDR1 reads MNHEY; CDR2 reads SMNVEV (reference sequence). This CDR3 is 13 amino acids long. The germline V and J ends were trimmed by 5 bases and 7 bases, with 14 bases remaining between them. CDR3 DNA: TGTGCCAGCAGTCTTACCTTGGGGGGTGGCTACACCTTC. This gives the protein CASSLTLGGGYTF.

This rearrangement joins TRBV14 to TRBJ1-2; D not resolved. The germline V and J ends were trimmed by 4 bases and 7 bases, with 13 bases remaining between them. CDR1 and CDR2 from the germline V gene are SGHDN and FVKESK. The length of the CDR3 is 13 residues. CDR3 coding DNA: TGTGCCAGCAGCCCGCGAAGGGTTAGTGGCTACACCTTC. Translating gives CASSPRRVSGYTF.

This clonotype came up many times. This chain joins TRBV30 and TRBJ2-1; D is possibly TRBD2 (6 bases). CDR3 length: 16 residues. Germline lookup yields CDR1 GTSNPN and CDR2 SVGIG (reference sequence). V was clipped by 4 bases and J by 1 base, with 17 bases between them. CDR3 region: CAWKGAEGISYNEQFF. CDR3 nucleotides: TGTGCCTGGAAGGGAGCGGAGGGGATTTCCTACAATGAGCAGTTCTTC.

The chain employs TRBV25-1 and TRBJ2-3, with 11 bases matching TRBD2. Germline V gives CDR1 MGHDK, CDR2 SYGVNS. Trimming cost V 4 bases and J 2 bases; bases outside gene matches: 5. The length of the CDR3 is 16 residues. The CDR3 protein is CASSGRLAGNTDTQYF. In DNA, the CDR3 is TGTGCCAGCAGTGGCAGACTAGCGGGAAACACAGATACGCAGTATTTT. Full variable domain (remainder filled in from reference TRBV25-1 and TRBJ2-3): EADIYQTPRYLVIGTGKKITLECSQTMGHDKMYWYQQDPGMELHLIHYSYGVNSTEKGDLSSESTVSRIRTEHFPLTLESARPSHTSQYLCASSGRLAGNTDTQYFGPGTRLTVL.

Concerning this clonotype: This could be a read error, since a much larger clone is one nucleotide away. This chain links TRBV2 with TRBJ1-1, with D possibly being TRBD1 (6 bases). The CDR3 covers 13 residues. Germline CDR1 reads SNHLY; CDR2 reads FYNNEI. The CDR3 sequence is CAGSDRGGTEAFF. The DNA of the CDR3 is TGTGCCGGCAGTGATAGAGGGGGCACTGAAGCTTTCTTT.

This clonotype was seen ten or more times. This sequence joins TRBV6-5 and TRBJ1-6; D gene ambiguous. Between the trimmed V and J ends, which lost 5 bases and 14 bases, there was a span of 19 bases. This CDR3 is 14 amino acids long. Germline CDR1 MNHEY, CDR2 SVGAGI. The CDR3 here is CASSNRGRVRSLHF. The CDR3 bases are TGTGCCAGCAGTAACCGCGGGAGGGTCCGGTCCCTCCACTTT.

This clonotype was recorded many times. The rearrangement joins TRBV6-1 to TRBJ2-7; TRBD1 agrees at 7 bases. Germline assignment: CDR1 MNHNS and CDR2 SASEGT. The CDR3 consists of 16 residues. After removal of 8 bases from V and 3 bases from J, the junction contained 16 bases not matched to a gene. CDR3 in DNA: TGTGCCAGCCAAAGACGTGGACAGGTCGCCCTCTACGAGCAGTACTTC. This translates into CASQRRGQVALYEQYF.

This clonotype has ten or more counts. The CDR3 region has the DNA TGTGCCTGGAGTAAGGGGATAGTTTACGAGCAGTACTTC. It translates to CAWSKGIVYEQYF. The chain joins TRBV30 to TRBJ2-7; D is perhaps TRBD1 (5 bases). V was shortened by 2 bases and J by 4 bases, with 12 bases between the two germline ends. The CDR3 runs to 13 residues. Germline CDR1 GTSNPN, CDR2 SVGIG (reference sequence).

The table lists this clonotype with many counts. V gene TRBV19 combines with J gene TRBJ1-4; D may be TRBD1 (6 bases). The V gene's germline CDR1 is LNHDA and CDR2 SQIVND (reference sequence). Between the trimmed V and J ends, which lost 7 bases and 8 bases, there was a span of 23 bases. The CDR3 spans 16 residues. The DNA for the CDR3 is TGTGCCAGTACCCCACGGCGGGGGCGGGATGACGAAAAACTGTTTTTT. This codes for CASTPRRGRDDEKLFF.